This passage covers 21 T cell receptor beta chains from one sample sequenced in a study of T cell changes during pregnancy in multiple sclerosis. The method was immunoSEQ multiplex PCR; TCRdb's version includes in-frame clones alone and lacks a portion of them. The table records around 50,000 clones, about nine tenths of them present only once. Sample: CD4+ T cells from peripheral blood mononuclear cells, taken in the third trimester of pregnancy. These receptors came from a female donor with multiple sclerosis, enrolled in a pregnancy study.

The DNA of the CDR3 is TGTGCCAGCAGCTTCGGGGGGTTATACAATGAGCAGTTCTTC. It translates to CASSFGGLYNEQFF. V gene TRBV11-2 combines with J gene TRBJ2-1; 7 nucleotides agree with TRBD2. CDR3 length: 14 residues. Germline V gene lookup returns CDR1 SGHAT and CDR2 FQNNGV. The V and J ends lost 3 bases and 4 bases, in that order; junction bases with no gene match: 3.

This clone was recorded at least ten times. V gene TRBV15 combines with J gene TRBJ1-5; no clear D gene. V was pared by 0 bases and J by 10 bases, with 16 bases between. The germline gives CDR1 LNHNV, CDR2 YYDKDF (reference sequence). The CDR3 is 15 amino acids. CDR3: CATSRDLGADVPQHF. Written as DNA, the CDR3 is TGTGCCACCAGCAGAGATCTTGGAGCAGACGTACCCCAGCATTTT.

The chain has TRBV25-1 and TRBJ2-7; 7 bases fit TRBD1. The CDR3 is made up of 17 amino acids. The J segment lost 2 bases and the V segment lost 4 bases, leaving 14 bases of the junction unmatched. CDR1 is MGHDK, CDR2 SYGVNS, per germline. The CDR3 DNA reads TGTGCCAGCAGTGGGACCCTGACAGGGAAAGAGCCCTACGAGCAGTACTTC. Its translation is CASSGTLTGKEPYEQYF.

J is TRBJ2-3 and V is TRBV6-1; 7 bases align to TRBD1. CDR3 length equals 14 residues. V lost 4 bases and J lost 1; bases outside the gene matches: 2. Germline-derived CDR1 and CDR2 are MNHNS and SASEGT. The CDR3 nucleotides read TGTGCCAGCAGTGGACAGGGTGGCACAGATACGCAGTATTTT. It is translated as CASSGQGGTDTQYF.

The chain joins TRBV6-5 to TRBJ2-2, with a weak D call TRBD2 (7 bases). V lost 7 bases and J 1 base, leaving 10 bases between the germline ends. The germline V gene encodes CDR1 MNHEY and CDR2 SVGAGI. The CDR3 spans 14 residues. CDR3 sequence reads: CASKGGRNTGELFF. CDR3 nucleotide sequence: TGTGCCAGCAAGGGGGGGAGGAACACCGGGGAGCTGTTTTTT.

The rearrangement joins TRBV20-1 to TRBJ1-2; D is ambiguous. CDR3 length: 11 residues. The V gene's germline CDR1 is DFQATT and CDR2 SNEGSKA (reference sequence). The V end was cut by 5 bases, the J end by 5 bases, with 9 bases between. CDR3 bases: TGCAGTGCTCCGGGGTTATATGGCTACACCTTC. It translates to CSAPGLYGYTF.

The chain has TRBV5-1 and TRBJ2-3; 8 bases agree with TRBD2. Germline trimming cut 4 bases from V and 2 bases from J; bases unmatched to any gene: 9. CDR1 is SGHRS, CDR2 YFSETQ, per germline. The CDR3 contains 16 residues. The CDR3 sequence: CASSLRVSGDTDTQYF. The CDR3 DNA reads TGCGCCAGCAGCCTGAGGGTTAGCGGGGACACAGATACGCAGTATTTT.

This chain links TRBV6-5 with TRBJ1-2, with TRBD1 identical over 9 bases. With 6 bases clipped from V and 7 bases from J, the junction kept 3 bases outside the gene matches. CDR3 length: 12 amino acids. CDR1 and CDR2 from the germline V gene are MNHEY and SVGAGI. DNA for the CDR3: TGTGCCAGCAGACAGGGGGCTGGTGGCTACACCTTC. Encoded protein: CASRQGAGGYTF.

The chain couples TRBV5-1 to TRBJ2-1, with 11 bases aligning to TRBD2. This CDR3 contains 16 residues. Losses at the gene ends were 4 bases for V and 7 bases for J; bases not matched to a gene: 10. From germline, CDR1 is SGHRS and CDR2 YFSETQ. The CDR3 is CASSQISGGVGNEQFF. Written as DNA, the CDR3 is TGCGCCAGCAGCCAAATTAGCGGGGGGGTGGGGAATGAGCAGTTCTTC.

This sequence joins TRBV11-3 and TRBJ2-2; a possible D gene is TRBD2 (6 bases). Per the germline V gene, CDR1 is SGHNT and CDR2 is YENEEA. This CDR3 has 14 residues. V lost 3 bases to trimming and J lost 4 bases, with 9 bases between them. The CDR3 reads CASSLGGATGELFF. CDR3 nucleotide sequence: TGTGCCAGCAGCTTGGGGGGAGCCACCGGGGAGCTGTTTTTT.

This chain uses TRBV5-1 with TRBJ1-1; a possible D gene is TRBD1 (6 bases). V was shortened by 4 bases and J by 0 bases, with 10 bases between the two germline ends. Per germline, CDR1 SGHRS and CDR2 YFSETQ. The CDR3 is made up of 14 amino acids. CDR3 nucleotide sequence: TGCGCCAGCAGCAGGGGGGGTTTGAACACTGAAGCTTTCTTT. Encoded protein: CASSRGGLNTEAFF.

This clone appeared a single time. The DNA of the CDR3 is TGCGCCAGCAGCTCGAACAGCTTTACCTACAATGAGCAGTTCTTC. It is translated as CASSSNSFTYNEQFF. The V and J genes are TRBV5-1 and TRBJ2-1, with unresolved D. The ends were cut back, 3 bases at V and 2 bases at J, with 12 bases in the middle. The CDR3 consists of 15 residues. The germline CDR1 and CDR2 sequences are SGHRS and YFSETQ.

This chain connects TRBV5-1 to TRBJ2-3, with D unclear. The CDR3 is made up of 11 amino acids. The germline V gene has CDR1 SGHRS and CDR2 YFSETQ. The V gene lost 3 bases and the J gene lost 5 bases, with 4 bases spanning the gap. The CDR3 is CASSSLDTQYF. The CDR3 bases are TGCGCCAGCAGCTCCTTAGATACGCAGTATTTT.

The chain uses TRBV7-6 and TRBJ2-2; 8 nucleotides line up with TRBD1. This CDR3 has 12 amino acids. Germline CDR1 SGHVS, CDR2 FNYEAQ. The V gene end was trimmed by 5 bases and the J gene end by 13 bases; junction bases not matched to a gene: 6. The CDR3 spells CASSQGQGSLFF. DNA for the CDR3: TGTGCCAGCAGCCAAGGACAGGGATCGCTGTTTTTT.

The chain is built from TRBV2 and TRBJ1-4, with no clear D. Germline V gene lookup returns CDR1 SNHLY and CDR2 FYNNEI. The CDR3 loop spans 13 amino acids. Trimming removed 6 bases from V and 8 bases from J, with 13 bases in between. In DNA form, the CDR3 reads TGTGCCAGCAGCGGGTTCGGAGGCGAAAAACTGTTTTTT. Its protein product is CASSGFGGEKLFF. Filled out from reference TRBV2 and TRBJ1-4, the complete variable domain reads EPEVTQTPSHQVTQMGQEVILRCVPISNHLYFYWYRQILGQKVEFLVSFYNNEISEKSEIFDDQFSVERPDGSNFTLKIRSTKLEDSAMYFCASSGFGGEKLFFGSGTQLSVL.

This chain uses TRBV18 with TRBJ2-7; TRBD1 aligns across 11 bases. From germline, CDR1 is KGHSH and CDR2 LQKENI. The CDR3 has 15 amino acids. The junction had 5 bases not matched to a gene; V was cut back by 3 bases and J by 4 bases. The CDR3 nucleotides are TGTGCCAGCTCACCGTTAGGACAGGGGGCTTACGAGCAGTACTTC. This translates into CASSPLGQGAYEQYF.

The V and J genes are TRBV9 and TRBJ1-6; TRBD1 might be the D (5 bases). The V and J ends lost 2 bases and 7 bases respectively, with 10 bases between them. The CDR3 extends over 14 amino acids. Looked up from germline, CDR1 is SGDLS and CDR2 is YYNGEE. CDR3 in DNA: TGTGCCAGCAGCGTCGGGGGTTTCAATTCACCCCTCCACTTT. Protein product: CASSVGGFNSPLHF.

About this clone: The conserved phenylalanine or tryptophan is not found at the CDR3 terminus, so this likely reflects a read error. No DNA is shown, since the ends of the CDR3 on it are uncertain; the CDR3 is the one TCRdb lists. The chain employs TRBV20-1 and TRBJ1-3. The germline V gene encodes CDR1 DFQATT and CDR2 SNEGSKA (reference sequence). The CDR3 extends over 9 residues, inclusive of both ends. The CDR3 sequence is CSARGAGRE.

J is TRBJ1-3 and V is TRBV30; D gene uncertain. V was cut by 5 bases and J by 1 base, with 3 bases left in between. The CDR3 covers 11 residues. Germline CDR1 is GTSNPN and CDR2 is SVGIG (reference sequence). This CDR3 is CAWQSGNTIYF. Written as DNA, the CDR3 is TGTGCCTGGCAGTCTGGAAACACCATATATTTT.

The J gene is TRBJ2-3, the V gene TRBV6-1, with D possibly being TRBD1 (5 bases). Germline CDR1 reads MNHNS; CDR2 reads SASEGT. The CDR3 is 12 residues long. V was cut by 1 base and J by 8 bases, with 7 bases left in between. This chain's CDR3 is CASSEVQGTQYF. For the CDR3, the DNA is TGTGCCAGCAGTGAAGTGCAGGGTACGCAGTATTTT.

V and J are TRBV9 and TRBJ1-3; 9 bases are shared with TRBD1. Germline V gene lookup returns CDR1 SGDLS and CDR2 YYNGEE. The V segment lost 5 bases and the J segment 8 bases; nucleotides outside the gene matches: 17. The CDR3 is 17 amino acids. CDR3 sequence reads: CASSGLGQGVAGHTIYF. The CDR3 DNA reads TGTGCCAGCAGTGGTCTGGGACAGGGAGTTGCAGGACACACCATATATTTT. Using reference TRBV9 and TRBJ1-3 for the parts outside the CDR3, the full variable domain is DSGVTQTPKHLITATGQRVTLRCSPRSGDLSVYWYQQSLDQGLQFLIQYYNGEERAKGNILERFSAQQFPDLHSELNLSSLELGDSALYFCASSGLGQGVAGHTIYFGEGSWLTVV.